This T cell receptor (beta chain) was sequenced in a study of blood T cells in healthy people across ages. This clonotype came up a few times. One junction end does not reproduce the germline sequence, and a read error may be involved. The use of a sample-barcoded 5' primer and a J-beta primer mix characterized a second PCR of roughly 7 to 11 cycles. TCRdb re-called the 5' RACE reads with MiXCR, one entry per CDR3 protein. Here the sample spans some 790,000 distinct CDR3 sequences, about 30% being singletons. The CDR3 extends over 15 amino acids. CDR1 is SGHTA, CDR2 FQGNSA, per germline. The receptor comes from a woman of 80 years or more in good health. The gene calls are TRBV7-2 and TRBJ1-4; TRBD1 might be the D (5 bases). The material sequenced was blood. CDR3 loop: CAGSLSQGLNEKLFF. Written as DNA, the CDR3 is TGTGCCGGCAGCTTAAGCCAGGGACTAAATGAAAAACTGTTTTTT. The variable domain in full, with the rest retrieved from reference TRBV7-2 and TRBJ1-4, is GAGVSQSPSNKVTEKGKDVELRCDPISGHTALYWYRQSLGQGLEFLIYFQGNSAPDKSGLPSDRFSAERTGGSVSTLTIQRTQQEDSAVYLCAGSLSQGLNEKLFFGSGTQLSVL.